The 27 T cell receptor beta chains below were found in one sample sequenced in a study of cytomegalovirus exposure and HLA in healthy donors. The PCR employed 60 Vbeta primers together with 13 Jbeta primers. TCRdb keeps only in-frame clones here, not all; method: immunoSEQ multiplex PCR. The sample shows roughly 100,000 clones, around 77% of them seen only once. The material sequenced was PBMCs. All receptors come from a male donor in good health and CMV-seropositive.

The chain joins TRBV5-6 to TRBJ2-7; D may be TRBD2 (5 bases). Germline lookup yields CDR1 SGHDT and CDR2 YYEEEE. V shed 0 bases and J shed 0 bases, with 7 bases lying between them. The length of the CDR3 is 14 residues. The CDR3 here is CASSLGTHSYEQYF. The CDR3 DNA sequence: TGTGCCAGCAGCTTGGGGACTCACTCCTACGAGCAGTACTTC.

V is TRBV5-1 and J is TRBJ2-7; a possible D gene is TRBD2 (6 bases). V lost 4 bases and J 5 bases, leaving 22 bases between the germline ends. CDR1 is SGHRS, CDR2 YFSETQ, per germline. This CDR3 spans 16 amino acids. The CDR3 DNA sequence: TGCGCCAGCAGCGCCTCGTGGGGGGAAGGTTCCAACGAGCAGTACTTC. Translation gives CASSASWGEGSNEQYF.

This clone has only a few counts. J is TRBJ1-1 and V is TRBV29-1; a possible D gene is TRBD1 (5 bases). The V gene lost 8 bases and the J gene lost 8 bases, with 18 bases spanning the gap. The CDR3 consists of 12 residues. Germline CDR1 reads SQVTM; CDR2 reads ANQGSEA. CDR3 sequence reads: CSSPSPGGEAFF. The CDR3 nucleotides are TGCAGCTCCCCATCTCCGGGGGGAGAAGCTTTCTTT.

The rearrangement links TRBV10-3 to TRBJ2-3, with 10 bases fitting TRBD1. CDR1 is ENHRY and CDR2 is SYGVKD in the germline V gene. The junction had 3 bases not matched to a gene; V was cut back by 5 bases and J by 4 bases. CDR3 size: 14 residues. The CDR3 sequence: CAISPTGGADTQYF. The DNA for the CDR3 is TGTGCCATCAGTCCGACAGGGGGCGCAGATACGCAGTATTTT.

V and J are TRBV29-1 and TRBJ2-7, with 7 bases that match TRBD1. Germline values: CDR1 SQVTM, CDR2 ANQGSEA. This CDR3 contains 14 residues. The ends lost 1 base at V and 1 base at J; junction bases unmatched: 4. CDR3 sequence (DNA): TGCAGCGTTGAAGCTGGACAGGAGTCCTACGAGCAGTACTTC. Protein: CSVEAGQESYEQYF.

V and J are TRBV29-1 and TRBJ2-2, with 7 bases matching TRBD1. Germline V gene data show CDR1 as SQVTM and CDR2 as ANQGSEA. V was pared by 4 bases and J by 7 bases, with 6 bases of the junction left unmatched. This CDR3 is built from 13 residues. CDR3 nucleotides: TGCAGCGTTGGAGGACAGGTAGTCGGGGAGCTGTTTTTT. Amino acid sequence: CSVGGQVVGELFF.

The V call is TRBV18, the J call TRBJ2-2; tentatively, D is TRBD1 (5 bases). CDR3 length: 16 residues. In germline, CDR1 is KGHSH, CDR2 LQKENI. The V end lost 1 base, the J end lost 1 base, and 10 bases lay between the germline ends. DNA of the CDR3: TGTGCCAGCTCACCACTCGGCCAGGGGAACACCGGGGAGCTGTTTTTT. It codes for CASSPLGQGNTGELFF.

V is TRBV4-3 and J is TRBJ2-7, with 8 nucleotides matching TRBD1. CDR1 is LGHNA and CDR2 is YSLEER in the germline V gene. This CDR3 is 15 amino acids long. V was pared by 1 base and J by 0 bases, with 2 bases of the junction left unmatched. The CDR3 nucleotides read TGCGCCAGCAGCCAAGGGACAGGGATCTCCTACGAGCAGTACTTC. Residues: CASSQGTGISYEQYF.

The chain couples TRBV7-9 to TRBJ2-3, with 9 bases that match TRBD1. The CDR3 loop spans 14 amino acids. In germline, CDR1 is SEHNR, CDR2 FQNEAQ (reference sequence). J gave up 3 bases and V 5 bases, and 3 bases lay outside the gene matches. The CDR3, as DNA: TGTGCCAGCAGCGAGGGACAGGGTACAGATACGCAGTATTTT. Encoded protein: CASSEGQGTDTQYF.

The rearrangement joins TRBV7-9 to TRBJ1-4; weak D call: TRBD1 (6 bases). The V gene lost 5 bases and the J gene lost 5 bases, with 15 bases spanning the gap. Per germline, CDR1 SEHNR and CDR2 FQNEAQ (reference sequence). The CDR3 is 15 amino acids. CDR3 region: CASSPTGGPNEKLFF. The CDR3 DNA follows: TGTGCCAGCAGCCCAACCGGGGGGCCGAATGAAAAACTGTTTTTT.

The gene calls are TRBV28 and TRBJ2-3; TRBD2 matches 9 bases. This CDR3 is built from 16 residues. Germline lookup yields CDR1 MDHEN and CDR2 SYDVKM. Trimming removed 7 bases from V and 1 base from J; junction bases left unmatched: 9. DNA for the CDR3: TGTGCCAGCATTGAGACTAGCGGAGTTCGCACAGATACGCAGTATTTT. As protein: CASIETSGVRTDTQYF.

The chain couples TRBV19 to TRBJ2-7, with 9 bases lining up with TRBD2. In germline, CDR1 is LNHDA, CDR2 SQIVND (reference sequence). The CDR3 has 18 residues. Trimming took 5 bases from V and 0 from J; bases not matched to a gene: 14. CDR3 amino acids: CASSPGTSLKFISYEQYF. The CDR3 DNA reads as TGTGCCAGTAGTCCCGGGACTAGCCTTAAATTTATCTCCTACGAGCAGTACTTC.

This clone was picked up one time. The chain uses TRBV19 and TRBJ1-5; possibly TRBD1 for D (6 bases). V was pared by 5 bases and J by 0 bases, with 14 bases between. Germline V gives CDR1 LNHDA, CDR2 SQIVND (reference sequence). CDR3 length: 16 residues. The CDR3 loop is CASSLLQGNSNQPQHF. Here the CDR3 DNA reads TGTGCCAGTAGTCTCCTACAGGGTAATAGCAATCAGCCCCAGCATTTT.

The genes are TRBV7-9 and TRBJ2-7, with D perhaps TRBD1 (5 bases). CDR3 length equals 14 residues. Germline lookup yields CDR1 SEHNR and CDR2 FQNEAQ (reference sequence). Trimming pared 4 bases from V and 0 bases from J, leaving 10 bases between. This chain's CDR3 is CASSSRQYSYEQYF. The CDR3 nucleotides are TGTGCCAGCAGCTCCCGACAGTACTCCTACGAGCAGTACTTC.

This clone showed up just a few times. V and J are TRBV5-1 and TRBJ1-4, with D perhaps TRBD1 (5 bases). The CDR3 totals 16 residues. Germline V lookup: CDR1 SGHRS, CDR2 YFSETQ. V lost 3 bases to trimming and J lost 3 bases, with 15 bases between them. The CDR3 coding sequence is TGCGCCAGCAGCTCCCAAGCCCGGGGGTCTAATGAAAAACTGTTTTTT. It encodes CASSSQARGSNEKLFF.

This chain links TRBV6-1 with TRBJ2-1; D unresolved. Trimming pared 4 bases from V and 0 bases from J, leaving 7 bases between. Per germline, CDR1 MNHNS and CDR2 SASEGT. This CDR3 has 14 amino acids. Written as DNA, the CDR3 is TGTGCCAGCAGTGGAACGCGCTCCTACAATGAGCAGTTCTTC. Its protein product is CASSGTRSYNEQFF.

The chain carries TRBV30 and TRBJ1-1, with D possibly being TRBD1 (5 bases). Trimming pared 0 bases from V and 5 bases from J, leaving 16 bases between. Germline CDR1 reads GTSNPN; CDR2 reads SVGIG (reference sequence). This CDR3 comprises 15 residues. The CDR3 DNA reads TGTGCCTGGAGTGTAGGGGCCACCGGTGGGACTGAAGCTTTCTTT. Translated: CAWSVGATGGTEAFF. Full variable domain (rest looked up from reference TRBV30 and TRBJ1-1): SQTIHQWPATLVQPVGSPLSLECTVEGTSNPNLYWYRQAAGRGLQLLFYSVGIGQISSEVPQNLSASRPQDRQFILSSKKLLLSDSGFYLCAWSVGATGGTEAFFGQGTRLTVV.

The chain uses TRBV10-3 and TRBJ2-2, with TRBD1 matching over 9 bases. Trimming cost V 2 bases and J 6 bases; bases outside gene matches: 4. This CDR3 has 15 residues. Looked up from germline, CDR1 is ENHRY and CDR2 is SYGVKD. This chain's CDR3 is CAISETGGAAGELFF. CDR3 bases: TGTGCCATCAGTGAGACAGGGGGCGCAGCCGGGGAGCTGTTTTTT.

This rearrangement joins TRBV10-3 to TRBJ1-5; 9 bases agree with TRBD1. With V trimmed by 6 bases and J by 6 bases, 6 bases remained unmatched. CDR1 is ENHRY, CDR2 SYGVKD, per germline. The length of the CDR3 is 14 residues. DNA of the CDR3: TGTGCCATCAGCGCCGGGACAGGGACTCAGCCCCAGCATTTT. This translates into CAISAGTGTQPQHF.

There are many counts of this clone. This sequence joins TRBV6-1 and TRBJ2-7, with D possibly TRBD1 on 5 matching bases. CDR1 MNHNS and CDR2 SASEGT come from the germline V gene. Trimming cost V 6 bases and J 2 bases, with 14 bases left between them. The CDR3 loop spans 14 amino acids. The CDR3 reads CASRNRIPPYEQYF. The CDR3 DNA sequence: TGTGCCAGCAGGAACAGGATCCCTCCCTACGAGCAGTACTTC.

This clone has a handful of counts. The rearrangement joins TRBV11-2 to TRBJ2-3; 9 positions match TRBD1. This CDR3 region has 17 residues. Trimming removed 1 base from V and 0 bases from J; junction bases left unmatched: 5. Germline V gene sequence: CDR1 SGHAT, CDR2 FQNNGV. The DNA of the CDR3 is TGTGCCAGCAGCTTAGGGGGACAGGGAAGTAGCACAGATACGCAGTATTTT. It codes for CASSLGGQGSSTDTQYF.

The rearrangement uses TRBV11-3 and TRBJ2-3; possibly TRBD1 for D (5 bases). Germline V gene lookup returns CDR1 SGHNT and CDR2 YENEEA. The CDR3 consists of 16 residues. The germline V and J ends were trimmed by 1 base and 4 bases, with 15 bases remaining between them. The CDR3 protein is CASSLGTSAWADTQYF. The CDR3 bases are TGTGCCAGCAGCTTAGGGACAAGCGCCTGGGCAGATACGCAGTATTTT.

The V and J genes are TRBV2 and TRBJ2-1; D may be TRBD2 (5 bases). Trimming pared 6 bases from V and 0 bases from J, leaving 12 bases between. The germline CDR1 and CDR2 sequences are SNHLY and FYNNEI. The CDR3 spans 15 residues. The CDR3 sequence: CASRASGSSYNEQFF. In nucleotides, the CDR3 is TGTGCCAGCAGAGCCTCTGGGAGCTCCTACAATGAGCAGTTCTTC.

The chain employs TRBV19 and TRBJ1-5; 7 bases are a match to TRBD1. There are 15 residues in the CDR3. Trimming removed 3 bases from V and 11 bases from J; junction bases left unmatched: 13. Germline lookup yields CDR1 LNHDA and CDR2 SQIVND (reference sequence). CDR3 bases: TGTGCCAGTAGTATTATCGACAGGGCGGGTGGATCCCAGCATTTT. It yields the protein CASSIIDRAGGSQHF.

This clone has just one count. The CDR3 loop is CATSGRLGEQYF. The CDR3 DNA sequence: TGTGCCACCAGCGGGAGGCTCGGCGAGCAGTACTTC. This rearrangement joins TRBV15 to TRBJ2-7, with D tentatively TRBD2 (6 bases). The germline V gene encodes CDR1 LNHNV and CDR2 YYDKDF (reference sequence). This CDR3 is 12 amino acids long. V gave up 5 bases and J gave up 6 bases, with 11 bases separating them.

This chain connects TRBV7-8 to TRBJ2-1, with 8 bases identical to TRBD2. The CDR3 is made up of 15 amino acids. Germline V gene lookup returns CDR1 SGHVS and CDR2 FQNEAQ. Trimming removed 6 bases from V and 4 bases from J; junction bases left unmatched: 8. CDR3 residues: CASSRTSGPYNEQFF. In nucleotides, the CDR3 is TGTGCCAGCAGTCGTACTAGCGGCCCTTACAATGAGCAGTTCTTC.

The chain recombines TRBV2 with TRBJ2-2, with D possibly TRBD2 on 5 matching bases. The V end was cut by 7 bases, the J end by 5 bases, with 8 bases between. Germline assignment: CDR1 SNHLY and CDR2 FYNNEI. The length of the CDR3 is 12 residues. Written as DNA, the CDR3 is TGTGCCAGCAAACTAGGAACCGGGGAGCTGTTTTTT. Protein sequence: CASKLGTGELFF.